Presented here are 22 T cell receptor beta chains from one specimen sequenced in a study of blood T cells in healthy people across ages. A sample-barcoded 5' primer and a J-beta primer mix were used in a second PCR of roughly 6 to 11 cycles. MiXCR, applied by TCRdb to the 5' RACE reads, yields one record per CDR3 protein. The sample lists about 1,500,000 distinct CDR3 sequences; approximately 40% were seen once. Source material: blood. These receptors all stem from a woman aged 18-29 years in good health.

There are a few counts of this clonotype. The V and J genes are TRBV6-5 and TRBJ2-5, with TRBD1 as a possible D gene (6 bases). Trimming stripped 6 bases from V and 0 bases from J, with 11 bases between. The CDR3 is made up of 14 amino acids. The germline V gene has CDR1 MNHEY and CDR2 SVGAGI. The CDR3 protein is CASRIGGYQETQYF. CDR3 DNA: TGTGCCAGCAGAATAGGGGGATACCAAGAGACCCAGTACTTC.

The rearrangement joins TRBV18 to TRBJ2-1; 8 bases are a match to TRBD2. The CDR3 runs to 16 residues. With V trimmed by 1 base and J by 8 bases, 10 bases remained unmatched. Germline V gene sequence: CDR1 KGHSH, CDR2 LQKENI. The CDR3 loop reads CASSPLAGGLGDEQFF. The CDR3, as DNA: TGTGCCAGCTCACCACTGGCGGGGGGCCTAGGCGATGAGCAGTTCTTC.

The CDR3 region is CASSPRSEITGELFF. The CDR3 DNA sequence: TGTGCCAGCAGTCCTCGGTCAGAAATCACCGGGGAGCTGTTTTTT. This chain connects TRBV12-3 or TRBV12-4 to TRBJ2-2, with D hard to call. The CDR3 is 15 residues long. Trimming stripped 5 bases from V and 4 bases from J, with 14 bases between.

V usage is TRBV6-5 and J usage is TRBJ1-4; 9 bases align to TRBD1. The CDR3 loop spans 15 amino acids. J gave up 2 bases and V 5 bases, and 3 bases lay outside the gene matches. Germline CDR1 is MNHEY and CDR2 is SVGAGI. CDR3 sequence (DNA): TGTGCCAGCAGTCCCGGGACAGGGACTAATGAAAAACTGTTTTTT. It is translated as CASSPGTGTNEKLFF.

The rearrangement joins TRBV5-1 to TRBJ2-3, with D maybe TRBD1 (6 bases). The germline gives CDR1 SGHRS, CDR2 YFSETQ. V lost 4 bases to trimming and J lost 2 bases, with 11 bases between them. The CDR3 sequence is 14 residues long. The CDR3 DNA is TGCGCCAGCAGCATCGGACAGACCACAGATACGCAGTATTTT. Residues: CASSIGQTTDTQYF.

The chain links TRBV2 to TRBJ2-3; D possibly uses TRBD1 or TRBD2 (6 bases each). V was trimmed by 4 bases and J by 2 bases, leaving 13 bases between them. Germline V gene lookup returns CDR1 SNHLY and CDR2 FYNNEI. This CDR3 contains 15 residues. This CDR3 reads CASSVRGGPTDTQYF. The DNA for the CDR3 is TGTGCCAGCAGTGTCAGAGGGGGGCCCACAGATACGCAGTATTTT.

J is TRBJ1-2 and V is TRBV29-1; D is ambiguous. Trimming took off 6 bases at V and 6 bases at J, with 14 bases between the two ends. Germline V gives CDR1 SQVTM, CDR2 ANQGSEA. The CDR3 is 12 residues long. CDR3 in amino acids: CSVVRRDDGYTF. The CDR3 DNA is TGCAGCGTGGTAAGGAGGGATGATGGCTACACCTTC.

The table lists this clonotype with a few counts. The genes are TRBV3-1 and TRBJ2-5; D is possibly TRBD2 (6 bases). This CDR3 comprises 17 residues. The V end was cut by 0 bases, the J end by 1 base, with 15 bases between. The germline gives CDR1 LGHDT, CDR2 YNNKEL (reference sequence). The chain's CDR3 is CASSQDFRRDSQETQYF. In DNA, the CDR3 is TGTGCCAGCAGCCAAGATTTCCGTCGGGACTCCCAAGAGACCCAGTACTTC.

The chain has TRBV20-1 and TRBJ2-5, with D tentatively TRBD2 (5 bases). This CDR3 region has 13 residues. The V end was cut by 5 bases, the J end by 4 bases, with 14 bases between. Per germline, CDR1 DFQATT and CDR2 SNEGSKA (reference sequence). The CDR3 is CSASTTSLETQYF. The CDR3 DNA follows: TGCAGTGCTTCAACCACTAGTCTAGAGACCCAGTACTTC.

The genes are TRBV14 and TRBJ2-1; 8 bases agree with TRBD2. CDR3 size: 17 residues. The germline V gene encodes CDR1 SGHDN and CDR2 FVKESK. The V and J ends lost 0 bases and 7 bases, in that order; junction bases with no gene match: 11. CDR3 protein: CASSQDFRTSGVNEQFF. As DNA, the CDR3 is TGTGCCAGCAGCCAAGATTTTCGTACTAGCGGAGTAAATGAGCAGTTCTTC.

This sequence joins TRBV10-3 and TRBJ2-1; the match to TRBD2 covers 9 bases. The CDR3 spans 14 residues. Germline CDR1 and CDR2: ENHRY and SYGVKD. The ends lost 5 bases at V and 4 bases at J; junction bases unmatched: 3. The CDR3 spells CAISSSGDYNEQFF. CDR3 nucleotide sequence: TGTGCCATCAGTTCTAGCGGGGATTACAATGAGCAGTTCTTC.

The rearrangement links TRBV7-2 to TRBJ1-4; TRBD1 matches 7 bases. The CDR3 runs 14 residues. J was trimmed by 8 bases and V by 5 bases; bases with no gene match: 8. Germline loops: CDR1 SGHTA, CDR2 FQGNSA. The CDR3 loop is CASSDRQGGEKLFF. Written as DNA, the CDR3 is TGTGCCAGCAGCGATAGACAGGGAGGGGAAAAACTGTTTTTT.

This sequence joins TRBV6-1 and TRBJ2-3; 8 nucleotides match TRBD2. Germline V CDR1 and CDR2: MNHNS, SASEGT. The CDR3 consists of 17 residues. J was trimmed by 4 bases and V by 0 bases; bases with no gene match: 9. CDR3 coding DNA: TGTGCCAGCAGTGAAGCGTCAGCGGGAGTAATGGCAGATACGCAGTATTTT. It translates to CASSEASAGVMADTQYF.

V is TRBV6-5 and J is TRBJ2-7; 10 nucleotides align to TRBD2. The CDR3 spans 17 residues. Germline V CDR1 and CDR2: MNHEY, SVGAGI. Trimming removed 0 bases from V and 4 bases from J; junction bases left unmatched: 9. The CDR3 sequence: CASSYSAPSGSGYEQYF. CDR3 in DNA: TGTGCCAGCAGTTACTCAGCCCCTAGCGGGAGTGGATACGAGCAGTACTTC.

This sequence joins TRBV7-7 and TRBJ2-1, with TRBD2 identical over 7 bases. The germline gives CDR1 SSHAT, CDR2 FNYEAQ (reference sequence). This CDR3 spans 15 amino acids. The CDR3 DNA reads as TGTACTAGCAGCTTAGCGGGTGGGTCCTACAATGAGCAGTTCTTC. Protein product: CTSSLAGGSYNEQFF.

This clonotype turned up a few times. This could be a read error, since a much larger clone is one nucleotide away. The genes are TRBV7-2 and TRBJ1-2, with 9 bases that match TRBD1. With 8 bases clipped from V and 6 bases from J, the junction kept 1 base outside the gene matches. This CDR3 spans 11 amino acids. Germline-derived CDR1 and CDR2 are SGHTA and FQGNSA. The CDR3 DNA reads TGTGCCAGCGGGACAGGGCATGGCTACACCTTC. Its protein product is CASGTGHGYTF.

The chain employs TRBV20-1 and TRBJ2-1; 8 nucleotides line up with TRBD1. CDR3 length: 15 amino acids. Germline CDR1 reads DFQATT; CDR2 reads SNEGSKA (reference sequence). Trimming at V came to 0 bases and at J to 5 bases, leaving 6 bases not matched to a gene. CDR3 sequence: CSARDPGQANNEQFF. The DNA for the CDR3 is TGCAGTGCTAGAGACCCGGGACAGGCAAACAATGAGCAGTTCTTC.

V and J are TRBV20-1 and TRBJ2-7; the D gene could be TRBD1 or TRBD2 (5 bases each). The CDR3 has 13 residues. CDR1 and CDR2 (germline): DFQATT, SNEGSKA (reference sequence). The V end was cut by 1 base, the J end by 7 bases, with 14 bases between. CDR3 loop: CSARVGTYNEQYF. For the CDR3, the DNA is TGCAGTGCTAGAGTTGGGACGTACAATGAGCAGTACTTC.

This chain joins TRBV29-1 and TRBJ2-5; the D call may be TRBD1 or TRBD2 (5 bases each). Germline values: CDR1 SQVTM, CDR2 ANQGSEA. V was trimmed by 7 bases and J by 4 bases, leaving 13 bases between them. The CDR3 runs 12 residues. CDR3 sequence reads: CSAPGRRETQYF. As DNA, the CDR3 is TGCAGCGCTCCGGGACGGCGAGAGACCCAGTACTTC.

V usage is TRBV6-5 and J usage is TRBJ2-5, with 7 bases aligning to TRBD1. The CDR3 has 15 amino acids. V shed 5 bases and J 2 bases; nucleotides not matched to a gene: 8. Germline CDR1 is MNHEY and CDR2 is SVGAGI. The CDR3 is CASSRGTAFQETQYF. The CDR3 DNA sequence: TGTGCCAGCAGTCGAGGGACAGCGTTTCAAGAGACCCAGTACTTC.

Turning to this clonotype: At one boundary the junction diverges from the germline segment, which might be a read error. V gene TRBV10-3 combines with J gene TRBJ2-3, with D maybe TRBD2 (6 bases). Per the germline V gene, CDR1 is ENHRY and CDR2 is SYGVKD. The CDR3 totals 14 residues. In nucleotides, the CDR3 is TGTGCCGCATCGGGACTTATAAGCACGGATACGCAGTATTTT. It translates to CAASGLISTDTQYF.

In regard to this clonotype: A junction boundary mismatches the germline segment, possibly from a read error. The chain combines TRBV28 with TRBJ2-7; unclear D gene. This CDR3 comprises 12 residues. Germline V gene data show CDR1 as MDHEN and CDR2 as SYDVKM. Here the CDR3 reads CACSTLLYEQYF. The CDR3 nucleotides are TGTGCCTGCAGTACCCTATTATACGAGCAGTACTTC.